A selection of T cell receptor beta chains follows, all from one sample in a study of cytomegalovirus exposure and HLA in healthy donors. Here immunoSEQ multiplex PCR was the method, and the copy in TCRdb shows in-frame clones only, minus some. In the table there are 100,000 or so clones, just under 95% of which are singletons. Sequencing input: PBMCs. The receptors here all came from a woman aged 18-29 years in good health and CMV-seronegative. Each CDR3 is given with its conserved first and last residue. Each record gives: V gene, D gene, J gene, CDR3 length, CDR3 protein, CDR3 DNA. A D gene is named only where the DNA matches it firmly.

v_gene: TRBV19
d_gene: .
j_gene: TRBJ1-5
len: 16
CDR3aa: CASSIGHSYSNQPQHF
CDR3nt: TGTGCCAGTAGTATCGGACATTCTTATAGCAATCAGCCCCAGCATTTT

v_gene: TRBV5-4
d_gene: TRBD1
j_gene: TRBJ1-2
len: 14
CDR3aa: CASSLSGTGLGYTF
CDR3nt: TGTGCCAGCAGCCTTTCCGGGACAGGGCTTGGCTACACCTTC

v_gene: TRBV5-8
d_gene: .
j_gene: TRBJ1-2
len: 15
CDR3aa: CASSPWRASNYGYTF
CDR3nt: TGTGCCAGCAGCCCTTGGAGGGCATCTAACTATGGCTACACCTTC

v_gene: TRBV7-3
d_gene: TRBD1
j_gene: TRBJ2-1
len: 18
CDR3aa: CASSPLSGTGSLGNEQFF
CDR3nt: TGTGCCAGCAGCCCTCTATCCGGGACAGGGTCCCTGGGGAATGAGCAGTTCTTC

v_gene: TRBV5-1
d_gene: .
j_gene: TRBJ2-7
len: 14
CDR3aa: CASNLGGPDYEQYF
CDR3nt: TGCGCCAGCAACTTGGGGGGGCCTGACTACGAGCAGTACTTC

v_gene: TRBV9
d_gene: TRBD1
j_gene: TRBJ2-5
len: 11
CDR3aa: CASSDPGQQYF
CDR3nt: TGTGCCAGCAGCGACCCGGGACAGCAGTACTTC

v_gene: TRBV4-1
d_gene: .
j_gene: TRBJ2-7
len: 15
CDR3aa: CASSQVPGGSYEQYF
CDR3nt: TGCGCCAGCAGCCAAGTCCCCGGCGGGTCCTACGAGCAGTACTTC

v_gene: TRBV27
d_gene: TRBD2
j_gene: TRBJ2-5
len: 18
CDR3aa: CASSSRGTSGRVRETQYF
CDR3nt: TGTGCCAGCAGTTCCCGGGGGACTAGCGGGAGGGTTCGGGAGACCCAGTACTTC

v_gene: TRBV25-1
d_gene: TRBD2
j_gene: TRBJ2-5
len: 15
CDR3aa: CARPVGREDWETQYF
CDR3nt: TGTGCGCGCCCGGTCGGACGGGAGGATTGGGAGACCCAGTACTTC

v_gene: TRBV4-3
d_gene: .
j_gene: TRBJ1-3
len: 13
CDR3aa: CASSQRQGNTIYF
CDR3nt: TGCGCCAGCAGCCAGCGACAGGGAAACACCATATATTTT

v_gene: TRBV6-1
d_gene: .
j_gene: TRBJ2-1
len: 12
CDR3aa: CASKNRDNEQFF
CDR3nt: TGTGCCAGCAAAAACAGGGACAATGAGCAGTTCTTC

v_gene: TRBV25-1
d_gene: TRBD1
j_gene: TRBJ1-2
len: 15
CDR3aa: CASHPLGQGDYGYTF
CDR3nt: TGTGCCAGCCATCCCCTGGGACAGGGAGACTATGGCTACACCTTC

v_gene: TRBV25-1
d_gene: .
j_gene: TRBJ2-5
len: 13
CDR3aa: CASSEGGWETQYF
CDR3nt: TGTGCCAGCAGTGAAGGGGGCTGGGAGACCCAGTACTTC

v_gene: TRBV27
d_gene: TRBD1
j_gene: TRBJ2-3
len: 16
CDR3aa: CASSLRTGPTTDTQYF
CDR3nt: TGTGCCAGCAGTCTCCGGACAGGTCCGACCACAGATACGCAGTATTTT

v_gene: TRBV7-2
d_gene: TRBD2
j_gene: TRBJ2-1
len: 19
CDR3aa: CASSSLGGTSGSSYNEQFF
CDR3nt: TGTGCCAGCAGCTCCCTCGGAGGGACTAGCGGGAGCTCCTACAATGAGCAGTTCTTC